The following is a TCR beta chain sequence with its context. The sample comes from a study of control samples from healthy donors and cancer patients. Assay used: immunoSEQ multiplex PCR; TCRdb lists only in-frame clones, some missing. The table records roughly 40,000 clones, about 93% of them present only once. The germline V gene encodes CDR1 LGHDT and CDR2 YNNKEL (reference sequence). This CDR3 has 16 residues. V lost 4 bases to trimming and J lost 5 bases; unmatched junction nucleotides: 9. The rearrangement joins TRBV3-1 (or the pseudogene TRBV3-2) to TRBJ2-1, with TRBD1 matching 9 bases. This clonotype was sampled from a woman between 50 and 59 years old in good health. What was sequenced was blood. The CDR3 here is CASSPRDRELNNEQFF. CDR3 bases: TGTGCCAGCAGCCCGCGGGACAGGGAATTGAACAATGAGCAGTTCTTC.